The 25 T cell receptor beta chains reported below all come from one sample, sequenced in a study of PD-L1 blockade in urothelial cancer. Data came from immunoSEQ multiplex PCR; TCRdb stores just in-frame clones and leaves some out. The data hold tens of thousands of clones, with around 77% observed a single time. The input for sequencing was PBMCs, taken around atezolizumab (anti-PD-L1) treatment. These receptors were collected from a man between 65 and 85 years old with urothelial cancer.

The chain links TRBV30 to TRBJ1-4, with D possibly matching TRBD1 (6 bases). Germline V gene sequence: CDR1 GTSNPN, CDR2 SVGIG (reference sequence). Trimming pared 1 base from V and 4 bases from J, leaving 10 bases between. The CDR3 totals 14 residues. CDR3 nucleotide sequence: TGTGCCTGGAGTGCAGGACAGTATAATGAAAAACTGTTTTTT. It encodes CAWSAGQYNEKLFF.

The chain has TRBV30 and TRBJ2-6; 7 nucleotides match TRBD1. This CDR3 is built from 16 residues. Germline lookup yields CDR1 GTSNPN and CDR2 SVGIG (reference sequence). The V segment lost 0 bases and the J segment 2 bases; nucleotides outside the gene matches: 4. As DNA, the CDR3 is TGTGCCTGGAGTGTACGAGGGGGCGCTGGGGCCAACGTCCTGACTTTC. Translation gives CAWSVRGGAGANVLTF.

The V gene is TRBV27, the J gene TRBJ2-7, with TRBD2 identical over 11 bases. The V segment lost 5 bases and the J segment 3 bases; nucleotides outside the gene matches: 6. CDR3 length: 15 residues. Germline V gives CDR1 MNHEY, CDR2 SMNVEV (reference sequence). The CDR3 loop reads CASSRSGLAVYEQYF. CDR3 in DNA: TGTGCCAGCAGTCGGTCGGGACTAGCGGTCTACGAGCAGTACTTC.

The gene calls are TRBV28 and TRBJ2-5; D perhaps matches TRBD2 (7 bases). The CDR3 has 11 residues. The V and J ends lost 10 bases and 5 bases respectively, with 11 bases between them. Germline-derived CDR1 and CDR2 are MDHEN and SYDVKM. The CDR3 sequence: CATRGGETQYF. CDR3 DNA: TGTGCCACCAGGGGAGGGGAGACCCAGTACTTC.

The rearrangement joins TRBV10-3 to TRBJ2-1; TRBD2 is a possible D gene (5 bases). The CDR3 contains 16 residues. Germline-derived CDR1 and CDR2 are ENHRY and SYGVKD. Trimming took off 5 bases at V and 0 bases at J, with 14 bases between the two ends. The CDR3 protein is CAISKTLGSSYNEQFF. The CDR3 DNA reads as TGTGCCATCAGTAAAACCCTTGGGAGCTCCTACAATGAGCAGTTCTTC.

The chain joins TRBV7-6 to TRBJ2-2; 7 bases are shared with TRBD1. CDR1 is SGHVS, CDR2 FNYEAQ, per germline. V lost 0 bases and J lost 3; bases outside the gene matches: 1. CDR3 length equals 15 residues. CDR3: CASSLAGGHTGELFF. The CDR3 region has the DNA TGTGCCAGCAGCTTAGCAGGGGGCCACACCGGGGAGCTGTTTTTT.

This clone has more than one count but fewer than ten. This rearrangement joins TRBV4-1 to TRBJ2-2; D remains ambiguous. This CDR3 has 16 residues. V was pared by 0 bases and J by 6 bases, with 14 bases between. The germline V gene encodes CDR1 MGHRA and CDR2 YSYEKL. Here the CDR3 DNA reads TGCGCCAGCAGCCAAGACCAACCCCGGGTCTCCGGGGAGCTGTTTTTT. Translation: CASSQDQPRVSGELFF.

This sequence joins TRBV7-2 and TRBJ1-3; TRBD1 matches 8 bases. V lost 1 base and J lost 2; bases outside the gene matches: 1. This CDR3 comprises 15 residues. Germline CDR1 is SGHTA and CDR2 is FQGNSA. CDR3 region: CASSLDRGTGNTIYF. For the CDR3, the DNA is TGTGCCAGCAGCTTAGACAGGGGGACTGGAAACACCATATATTTT.

The rearrangement joins TRBV14 to TRBJ2-2; TRBD1 matches 9 bases. Germline CDR1 is SGHDN and CDR2 is FVKESK. Losses at the gene ends were 3 bases for V and 3 bases for J; bases not matched to a gene: 5. CDR3 length: 16 amino acids. The DNA of the CDR3 is TGTGCCAGCAGCCACTCAGGGACAGGGTACACCGGGGAGCTGTTTTTT. Amino acid sequence: CASSHSGTGYTGELFF.

This sequence joins TRBV4-1 and TRBJ1-4; 7 bases agree with TRBD1. The length of the CDR3 is 15 residues. J lost 5 bases, V lost 2 bases, and 5 bases had no gene match. Germline V lookup: CDR1 MGHRA, CDR2 YSYEKL. DNA for the CDR3: TGCGCCAGCAGCCAACAGGGACAGCCCAATGAAAAACTGTTTTTT. It codes for CASSQQGQPNEKLFF.

This clone was observed a handful of times. The chain combines TRBV7-6 with TRBJ1-1; D remains ambiguous. The CDR3 runs 13 residues. Germline V CDR1 and CDR2: SGHVS, FNYEAQ. V lost 5 bases to trimming and J lost 1 base, with 8 bases between them. The CDR3 region is CASSITENTEAFF. The DNA of the CDR3 is TGTGCCAGCAGCATTACTGAGAACACTGAAGCTTTCTTT.

This chain links TRBV18 with TRBJ1-1; TRBD1 agrees at 10 bases. This CDR3 has 15 amino acids. Germline V lookup: CDR1 KGHSH, CDR2 LQKENI. Trimming cost V 6 bases and J 3 bases; bases outside gene matches: 7. The CDR3 loop reads CASSQGQGGDTEAFF. DNA for the CDR3: TGTGCCAGCTCCCAAGGACAGGGGGGGGACACTGAAGCTTTCTTT.

This clone was counted only a few times. Other DNA sequences in the same sample also yield this CDR3. The CDR3 region is CASSPRGGDTDTQYF. The CDR3 coding sequence is TGTGCCAGCAGCCCCCGGGGGGGCGACACAGATACGCAGTATTTT. The rearrangement joins TRBV7-3 to TRBJ2-3; 8 bases are a match to TRBD2. This CDR3 spans 15 amino acids. The germline CDR1 and CDR2 sequences are SGHTA and FQGTGA. Unmatched junction bases numbered 6, after V lost 5 bases and J lost 2 bases.

This clone occurred once. The chain couples TRBV4-3 to TRBJ2-5; the D gene is possibly TRBD2 (5 bases). Germline V gives CDR1 LGHNA, CDR2 YSLEER. The CDR3 covers 16 residues. V shed 2 bases and J shed 0 bases, with 13 bases lying between them. CDR3 amino acids: CASSQLDGDNQETQYF. The CDR3 coding sequence is TGCGCCAGCAGCCAACTCGACGGGGATAACCAAGAGACCCAGTACTTC.

The chain combines TRBV6-6 with TRBJ2-7; D may be TRBD1 (7 bases). V was cut by 5 bases and J by 4 bases, with 15 bases left in between. CDR3 length: 14 amino acids. Germline CDR1 and CDR2: MNHNY and SVGAGI (reference sequence). The CDR3 bases are TGTGCCAGCAGTGCCGGCAGGGGGGCGTACGAGCAGTACTTC. Protein: CASSAGRGAYEQYF.

This clone showed up just once. This chain links TRBV28 with TRBJ2-7, with TRBD1 identical over 7 bases. The J segment lost 0 bases and the V segment lost 5 bases, leaving 1 base of the junction unmatched. The length of the CDR3 is 13 residues. Germline-derived CDR1 and CDR2 are MDHEN and SYDVKM. CDR3 in DNA: TGTGCCAGCAGTGCAGGGGGCTCCTACGAGCAGTACTTC. Encoded protein: CASSAGGSYEQYF.

The rearrangement joins TRBV5-5 to TRBJ2-7, with 11 nucleotides matching TRBD2. Per germline, CDR1 SGHKS and CDR2 YYEKEE (reference sequence). The J segment lost 4 bases and the V segment lost 1 base, leaving 7 bases of the junction unmatched. This CDR3 is built from 16 residues. The CDR3 loop is CASSLKVSGRVYEQYF. The CDR3 nucleotides are TGTGCCAGCAGCTTGAAGGTTAGCGGGAGGGTATACGAGCAGTACTTC.

This rearrangement joins TRBV5-1 to TRBJ2-1; 7 nucleotides agree with TRBD1. Germline lookup yields CDR1 SGHRS and CDR2 YFSETQ. V lost 4 bases, J lost 2 bases, and 6 bases stayed unmatched. The CDR3 contains 15 residues. In DNA, the CDR3 is TGCGCCAGCAGCCCTTTGGGACAGACCTACAATGAGCAGTTCTTC. Translated: CASSPLGQTYNEQFF.

V and J are TRBV2 and TRBJ2-7, with D perhaps matching TRBD2 (7 bases). Trimming cost V 6 bases and J 7 bases, with 16 bases left between them. The CDR3 totals 13 residues. CDR1 is SNHLY, CDR2 FYNNEI, per germline. For the CDR3, the DNA is TGTGCCAGCAGGGGGAGGGGGGCGTTTGAGCAGTACTTC. As protein: CASRGRGAFEQYF.

CDR3 in amino acids: CASSEFRAGGLNQPQHF. The CDR3 coding sequence is TGTGCCAGCAGTGAATTTAGGGCAGGGGGGCTAAATCAGCCCCAGCATTTT. The chain employs TRBV2 and TRBJ1-5; 7 positions match TRBD1. The CDR3 length is 17 residues. The ends lost 2 bases at V and 4 bases at J; junction bases unmatched: 11. Germline assignment: CDR1 SNHLY and CDR2 FYNNEI.

The chain is built from TRBV28 and TRBJ2-2; D call uncertain. This CDR3 is built from 14 residues. Germline V gene sequence: CDR1 MDHEN, CDR2 SYDVKM. V lost 5 bases, J lost 3 bases, and 10 bases lay in between. CDR3 loop: CASSGYRDTGELFF. The DNA for the CDR3 is TGTGCCAGCAGTGGGTACCGGGACACCGGGGAGCTGTTTTTT. The full variable domain, completed using reference TRBV28 and TRBJ2-2, is DVKVTQSSRYLVKRTGEKVFLECVQDMDHENMFWYRQDPGLGLRLIYFSYDVKMKEKGDIPEGYSVSREKKERFSLILESASTNQTSMYLCASSGYRDTGELFFGEGSRLTVL.

The CDR3 DNA follows: TGTGCCAGCAGTGTTAGACTCCTACACCAAGAGACCCAGTACTTC. Its translation: CASSVRLLHQETQYF. The chain couples TRBV25-1 to TRBJ2-5; D gene ambiguous. Germline V gene lookup returns CDR1 MGHDK and CDR2 SYGVNS. The CDR3 sequence is 15 residues long. Trimming removed 4 bases from V and 0 bases from J, with 12 bases in between.

This chain uses TRBV7-8 with TRBJ1-4, with unresolved D. The germline V gene encodes CDR1 SGHVS and CDR2 FQNEAQ. The CDR3 totals 14 residues. V shed 5 bases and J shed 5 bases, with 12 bases lying between them. For the CDR3, the DNA is TGTGCCAGCAGCGTCCACTTGAAGAATGAAAAACTGTTTTTT. It specifies CASSVHLKNEKLFF.

The chain couples TRBV18 to TRBJ1-5; D ambiguous. Germline V gene data show CDR1 as KGHSH and CDR2 as LQKENI. V was clipped by 5 bases and J by 1 base, with 12 bases between them. The CDR3 extends over 15 amino acids. DNA of the CDR3: TGTGCCAGCTCATCGGACTACCTCAGCAATCAGCCCCAGCATTTT. It yields the protein CASSSDYLSNQPQHF.

This clone has only a few counts. The rearrangement uses TRBV7-9 and TRBJ2-7, with TRBD2 matching 7 bases. There are 15 residues in the CDR3. Per germline, CDR1 SEHNR and CDR2 FQNEAQ (reference sequence). V dropped 3 bases and J dropped 6; count of bases not matched to a gene: 11. The CDR3 DNA reads TGTGCCAGCAGCTTCGGCGGGAGCGGGTCCGGCGAGCAGTACTTC. Its translation is CASSFGGSGSGEQYF. Full variable domain (outside the CDR3, taken from reference TRBV7-9 and TRBJ2-7): DTGVSQNPRHKITKRGQNVTFRCDPISEHNRLYWYRQTLGQGPEFLTYFQNEAQLEKSRLLSDRFSAERPKGSFSTLEIQRTEQGDSAMYLCASSFGGSGSGEQYFGPGTRLTVT.